This T cell receptor (beta chain) comes out of a study of blood T cell repertoires in COVID-19. Participants reported their clinical history, and cohort assignment relied on those reports. The repertoire was sequenced with immunoSEQ multiplex PCR; TCRdb's copy has only in-frame clones and lacks some. The top ten hold 3.8% of the sample, which has some 62,000 clones, more than 80% seen once. Sequencing was performed on PBMCs or T cells enriched from blood (not recorded which). This sequence originates from a woman in her 40s with acute COVID-19.

In DNA, the CDR3 is TGTGCCACCATGGGACTAGAAGAGACCCAGTACTTC. Residues: CATMGLEETQYF. The chain uses TRBV2 and TRBJ2-5; TRBD2 agrees at 8 bases. Germline assignment: CDR1 SNHLY and CDR2 FYNNEI. The V and J ends lost 10 bases and 3 bases, in that order; junction bases with no gene match: 4. This CDR3 contains 12 residues. Full variable domain (rest looked up from reference TRBV2 and TRBJ2-5): EPEVTQTPSHQVTQMGQEVILRCVPISNHLYFYWYRQILGQKVEFLVSFYNNEISEKSEIFDDQFSVERPDGSNFTLKIRSTKLEDSAMYFCATMGLEETQYFGPGTRLLVL.